Below, 16 T cell receptor beta chains from the same sample are listed, as sequenced in a study of shared clonotypes between healthy human individuals. Clones were read by immunoSEQ multiplex PCR, and TCRdb kept only the in-frame ones, dropping some. Found here are about 490,000 clones, 70% to 85% of them singletons; the top ten hold less than 15%. The sample taken for sequencing was PBMCs. The receptors were sampled from a woman in her forties in good health. Some clones in this sample may be carry-over from other donors' samples.

V gene TRBV21-1 combines with J gene TRBJ1-5. TRBV21-1 is recorded as a pseudogene. This CDR3 region has 12 residues. CDR3 amino acids: CARDDSNQPQHF. The DNA of the CDR3 is TGTGCCAGGGACGATAGCAATCAGCCCCAGCATTTT.

This rearrangement joins TRBV7-9 to TRBJ2-2; TRBD2 matches 10 bases. Trimming cost V 7 bases and J 6 bases; bases outside gene matches: 2. The CDR3 totals 13 residues. Germline V gene lookup returns CDR1 SEHNR and CDR2 FQNEAQ (reference sequence). The CDR3 nucleotides are TGTGCCAGCAAGGGACTAGCGTCCGGGGAGCTGTTTTTT. Protein product: CASKGLASGELFF.

The chain carries TRBV4-1 and TRBJ2-7, with 9 bases fitting TRBD1. The trim removed 0 bases at V and 2 bases at J, leaving 5 bases unmatched. The CDR3 spans 16 residues. CDR1 and CDR2 (germline): MGHRA, YSYEKL. CDR3 sequence (DNA): TGCGCCAGCAGCCAAGAAGGACAGGGGTCCGCCTACGAGCAGTACTTC. It translates to CASSQEGQGSAYEQYF.

The chain carries TRBV28 and TRBJ1-1, with 12 bases that match TRBD1. The J segment lost 5 bases and the V segment lost 5 bases, leaving 9 bases of the junction unmatched. This CDR3 is 16 amino acids long. Germline V gene sequence: CDR1 MDHEN, CDR2 SYDVKM. DNA of the CDR3: TGTGCCAGCAGTCTTGGGACAGGGGGCCCGGGGACTGAAGCTTTCTTT. This translates into CASSLGTGGPGTEAFF. The full variable domain, with the rest looked up from reference TRBV28 and TRBJ1-1, is DVKVTQSSRYLVKRTGEKVFLECVQDMDHENMFWYRQDPGLGLRLIYFSYDVKMKEKGDIPEGYSVSREKKERFSLILESASTNQTSMYLCASSLGTGGPGTEAFFGQGTRLTVV.

The chain carries TRBV6-6 and TRBJ1-2, with TRBD1 matching 7 bases. Trimming cost V 2 bases and J 4 bases; bases outside gene matches: 4. The length of the CDR3 is 14 residues. Germline lookup yields CDR1 MNHNY and CDR2 SVGAGI (reference sequence). The CDR3 DNA follows: TGTGCCAGCAGTTACGGTACAGGGGCCTATGGCTACACCTTC. As protein: CASSYGTGAYGYTF.

There are a few counts of this clone. The V call is TRBV4-1, the J call TRBJ1-5; 7 nucleotides agree with TRBD1. Germline assignment: CDR1 MGHRA and CDR2 YSYEKL. The CDR3 length is 16 residues. After removal of 3 bases from V and 0 bases from J, the junction contained 5 bases not matched to a gene. In nucleotides, the CDR3 is TGCGCCAGCAGCCACAGACAGGGCCTTAGCAATCAGCCCCAGCATTTT. Protein: CASSHRQGLSNQPQHF.

The table lists this clone with a count of one. It may be a read error: a sequence one base away is much more abundant. This specimen includes other DNA sequences encoding the same CDR3. The V gene is TRBV29-1, the J gene TRBJ2-1, with D unclear. The CDR3 is made up of 14 amino acids. Germline lookup yields CDR1 SQVTM and CDR2 ANQGSEA. Trimming left V 3 bases short and J 8 bases short, with 17 bases between. The CDR3 DNA reads as TGCAGCGTTGAGGGCCTAGACCCCGTTGATGAGCAGTTCTTC. Translated, it gives CSVEGLDPVDEQFF.

This chain links TRBV19 with TRBJ2-2; D is perhaps TRBD1 or TRBD2 (5 bases each). The germline V and J ends were trimmed by 4 bases and 6 bases, with 18 bases remaining between them. Per germline, CDR1 LNHDA and CDR2 SQIVND (reference sequence). The CDR3 spans 16 residues. This CDR3 is CASSTTAARGAGELFF. CDR3 nucleotides: TGTGCCAGTAGTACTACGGCCGCGAGGGGAGCCGGGGAGCTGTTTTTT.

This clone has a handful of counts. One end of the junction is discordant with germline, which a read error may explain. The chain uses TRBV7-7 and TRBJ2-5; D uncertain. The CDR3 contains 13 residues. Germline CDR1 is SSHAT and CDR2 is FNYEAQ (reference sequence). The CDR3: CASSSTTVETQYF. The CDR3 DNA sequence: TGTGCTAGCAGCTCAACTACCGTGGAGACCCAGTACTTC.

This clone was seen a handful of times. DNA for the CDR3: TGTGCCAGCAGTATACCGGGACAGGGGCATCAGCCCCAGCATTTT. Its translation: CASSIPGQGHQPQHF. V gene TRBV28 combines with J gene TRBJ1-5; 10 bases fit TRBD1. The CDR3 spans 15 residues. V dropped 5 bases and J dropped 5; count of bases not matched to a gene: 6. In germline, CDR1 is MDHEN, CDR2 SYDVKM.

The chain recombines TRBV5-1 with TRBJ2-5; 7 bases are shared with TRBD2. Germline-derived CDR1 and CDR2 are SGHRS and YFSETQ. The CDR3 consists of 15 residues. The V and J ends lost 0 bases and 4 bases, in that order; junction bases with no gene match: 6. This CDR3 reads CASSLGVLAGETQYF. The CDR3 region has the DNA TGCGCCAGCAGCTTGGGCGTGTTAGCGGGAGAGACCCAGTACTTC.

The chain has TRBV9 and TRBJ2-1; possibly TRBD1 or TRBD2 for D (5 bases each). V lost 0 bases and J lost 10, with 23 bases in between. Germline values: CDR1 SGDLS, CDR2 YYNGEE. This CDR3 region has 17 residues. CDR3 bases: TGTGCCAGCAGCGTAGCGAAGACCAGTCCTAGGGACGTAGAGCAGTTCTTC. Amino acid sequence: CASSVAKTSPRDVEQFF.

There are a few counts of this clone. The chain couples TRBV27 to TRBJ2-4; tentative D call: TRBD2 (6 bases). Per germline, CDR1 MNHEY and CDR2 SMNVEV (reference sequence). V lost 6 bases and J 8 bases, leaving 14 bases between the germline ends. CDR3 length equals 13 residues. The CDR3 spells CASSLTEGYIQYF. The CDR3 nucleotides are TGTGCCAGCAGCCTGACGGAGGGGTACATTCAGTACTTC.

The chain recombines TRBV2 with TRBJ1-1, with D unclear. Between the trimmed V and J ends, which lost 4 bases and 1 base, there was a span of 10 bases. Per germline, CDR1 SNHLY and CDR2 FYNNEI. This CDR3 spans 14 amino acids. The CDR3 reads CASSVVAGNTEAFF. The CDR3 DNA sequence: TGTGCCAGCAGTGTGGTGGCCGGGAACACTGAAGCTTTCTTT.

The chain is built from TRBV7-9 and TRBJ1-4, with a weak D call TRBD1 (6 bases). This CDR3 comprises 15 residues. Deletions cut 2 bases from V and 7 bases from J, with 14 bases between. CDR1 and CDR2 from the germline V gene are SEHNR and FQNEAQ (reference sequence). The CDR3 protein is CASSLTGGATEKLFF. The CDR3 DNA is TGTGCCAGCAGCTTAACCGGGGGCGCGACTGAAAAACTGTTTTTT.

Details on this clone: The sample carries other DNA sequences with the same CDR3. The J gene is TRBJ2-7, the V gene TRBV29-1; 7 positions agree with TRBD2. The CDR3 extends over 13 amino acids. Germline CDR1 and CDR2: SQVTM and ANQGSEA. Trimming removed 4 bases from V and 0 bases from J; junction bases left unmatched: 3. The CDR3 reads CSVGGGSSYEQYF. The CDR3 DNA sequence: TGCAGCGTTGGAGGCGGGAGCTCCTACGAGCAGTACTTC.